This T cell receptor beta chain was recorded in a study of blood T cell repertoires in COVID-19 (dated by TCRdb to 2020 to 2021). At the level of the whole study: Samples from collaborators originated in the United States, Italy and Spain and spanned both the acute and convalescent phases of COVID-19. The prospective study material was composed of cDNA or gDNA derived from T cells, B-cell-depleted T cells, or PBMCs. Subjects who had been exposed to COVID-19, were actively infected with it, or had recovered from it provided the deeply sampled blood TCRbeta repertoires that made up the dataset. The repertoires were released in a freely available public database intended as a resource for research on the immune response to SARS-CoV-2. Sample metadata almost always included a de-identified subject ID, COVID-19 status, age in years and sex. Where available, HLA class I and class II types were taken from metadata supplied by the sample provider and were not determined by assay-based typing. Samples came from the ongoing ImmuneRACE study (first 160 participants) plus 1,254 subjects from 6 global collaborators. The paper as a whole reports these results and caveats: Clinical and demographic metadata were provided uncurated, with the amount varying by source and participant.

One collaborating source in Seattle enrolled patients during active infection and followed them longitudinally through the course of disease. Collaborating institutions collected whole blood in K2EDTA tubes following their own protocols. For TCRbeta analysis, collaborators shipped samples as frozen whole blood, isolated PBMCs, or DNA extracted from either of those sample types. As for this clone: Its antigen is currently not known. Per-base qualities were not stored, and no clone one base away is much larger.

The CDR3 spans 13 residues, from the cysteine through the phenylalanine. Only the CDR3 part of the read is kept: 39 bases, read in frame from the first base. V lost 6 bases and J lost 3 bases; the stretch between them is 11 bases long. TCRbeta CDR3 regions were amplified from genomic DNA by means of the immunoSEQ Assay, a bias-controlled multiplex PCR. The study's processing was this. Nucleated cell counts per sample were estimated from amplification of reference gene primers within the assay. Sequence reads were collapsed and filtered to measure the absolute abundance of every unique TCRbeta CDR3 rearrangement. For each sample, productive Simpson clonality was calculated as the square root of Simpson's diversity index across productive rearrangements. The clones in this table, taken by TCRdb from immuneACCESS, are in-frame only. Not every clone is retained; where verified, under half of the shortfall comes from an unresolved V gene, and the cause of the rest is unknown. From that table come the V and J calls and clone size; the DNA was used to work out D and trimming. This sample gives approximately 200,000 clones in total; roughly 92% of them show up just once. The top ten clonotypes cover approximately 0.8% of the sample.

The sequence was obtained from a man between 25 and 39 years old with COVID-19, enrolled during active disease. The chain was built from TRBV12-3 or TRBV12-4 and TRBJ1-1, with an unclear D gene assignment. Specimen: peripheral blood. The DNA reads TGTGCCAGCAGCCCAAACAGTTACACTGAAGCTTTCTTT. This sequence encodes CASSPNSYTEAFF.